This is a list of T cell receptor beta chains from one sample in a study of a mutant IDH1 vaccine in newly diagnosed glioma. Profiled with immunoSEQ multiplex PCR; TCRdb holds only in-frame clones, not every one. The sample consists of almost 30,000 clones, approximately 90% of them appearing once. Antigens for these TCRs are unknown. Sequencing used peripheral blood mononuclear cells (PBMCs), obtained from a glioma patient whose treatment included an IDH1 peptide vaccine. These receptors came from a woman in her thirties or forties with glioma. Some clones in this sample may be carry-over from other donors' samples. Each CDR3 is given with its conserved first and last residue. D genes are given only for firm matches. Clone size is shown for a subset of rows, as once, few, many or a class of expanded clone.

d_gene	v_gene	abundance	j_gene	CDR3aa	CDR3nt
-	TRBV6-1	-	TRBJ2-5	CASRRGETQYF	TGTGCCAGCAGGAGGGGGGAGACCCAGTACTTC
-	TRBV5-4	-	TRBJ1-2	CASTKDRLNYGYTF	TGTGCCAGCACCAAGGACAGACTTAACTATGGCTACACCTTC
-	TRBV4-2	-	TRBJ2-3	CASSQDRASDTQYF	TGTGCCAGCAGCCAAGATCGTGCGTCAGATACGCAGTATTTT
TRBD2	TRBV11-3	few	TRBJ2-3	CASREGGTDTQYF	TGTGCCAGCCGGGAGGGCGGCACAGATACGCAGTATTTT
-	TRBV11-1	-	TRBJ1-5	CASSLPGEPQHF	TGTGCCAGCAGCTTACCGGGAGAGCCCCAGCATTTT
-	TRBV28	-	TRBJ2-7	CASSLMTGGAYEQYF	TGTGCCAGCAGTTTAATGACAGGTGGGGCCTACGAGCAGTACTTC
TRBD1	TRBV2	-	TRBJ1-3	CASSEQGAPGNTIYF	TGTGCCAGCAGCGAACAGGGGGCGCCGGGAAACACCATATATTTT
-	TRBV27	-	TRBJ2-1	CASRGSLPNEQFF	TGTGCCAGCAGGGGTTCCCTCCCCAATGAGCAGTTCTTC
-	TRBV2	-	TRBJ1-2	CASTAGRNYGYTF	TGTGCCAGCACGGCAGGACGTAACTATGGCTACACCTTC
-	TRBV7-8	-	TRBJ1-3	CASSPQGTGNTIYF	TGTGCCAGCAGCCCTCAGGGTACTGGAAACACCATATATTTT
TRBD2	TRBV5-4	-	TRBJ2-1	CASSSLAGGTPEQFF	TGTGCCAGCAGCTCGTTAGCGGGAGGAACGCCTGAGCAGTTCTTC
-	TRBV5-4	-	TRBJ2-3	CASSLYGGDTDTQYF	TGTGCCAGCAGCTTGTACGGCGGGGACACAGATACGCAGTATTTT
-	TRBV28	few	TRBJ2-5	CASATMGLRAQYF	TGTGCCAGCGCGACTATGGGTTTGAGGGCCCAGTACTTC
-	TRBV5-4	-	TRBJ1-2	CASNLGGPTLYGYTF	TGTGCCAGCAACTTAGGGGGGCCCACCTTATATGGCTACACCTTC
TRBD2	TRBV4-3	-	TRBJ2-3	CASSQSSGTSTDTQYF	TGCGCCAGCAGCCAGTCAAGCGGGACTAGCACAGATACGCAGTATTTT
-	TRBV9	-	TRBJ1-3	CASSVALGLGRSTIYF	TGTGCCAGCAGCGTAGCTCTGGGCCTAGGGCGGTCCACCATATATTTT
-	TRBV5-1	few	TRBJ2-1	CASSFTTTEQFF	TGCGCCAGCAGCTTCACTACGACTGAGCAGTTCTTC
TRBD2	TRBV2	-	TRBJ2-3	CASTREAGAAADTQYF	TGTGCCAGCACTAGGGAAGCGGGGGCGGCGGCAGATACGCAGTATTTT
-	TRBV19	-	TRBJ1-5	CASRYSSNQPQHF	TGTGCCAGTAGGTACAGTAGCAATCAGCCCCAGCATTTT
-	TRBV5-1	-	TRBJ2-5	CASSLAGQSQETQYF	TGCGCCAGCAGCTTGGCTGGGCAGTCCCAAGAGACCCAGTACTTC
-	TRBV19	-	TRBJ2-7	CASSIGKVSYEQYF	TGTGCCAGTAGTATCGGGAAAGTTTCCTACGAGCAGTACTTC
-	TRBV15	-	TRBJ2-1	CATRGTVAYNEQFF	TGTGCCACCAGAGGGACGGTGGCCTACAATGAGCAGTTCTTC
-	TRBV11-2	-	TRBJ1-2	CASSPQRVSYGYTF	TGTGCCAGCAGCCCTCAAAGGGTCAGCTATGGCTACACCTTC
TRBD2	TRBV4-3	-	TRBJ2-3	CASSRTSGSGADTQYF	TGCGCCAGCAGCCGGACTAGCGGGAGTGGGGCAGATACGCAGTATTTT
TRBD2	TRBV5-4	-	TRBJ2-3	CASSRLAGGDTQYF	TGTGCCAGCAGCCGTCTAGCGGGGGGAGATACGCAGTATTTT
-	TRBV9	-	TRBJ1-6	CASSVDGRPNSPLHF	TGTGCCAGCAGCGTAGACGGCCGCCCTAATTCACCCCTCCACTTT
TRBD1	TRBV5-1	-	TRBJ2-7	CASRWDRTYEQYF	TGCGCCAGCAGGTGGGACAGAACCTACGAGCAGTACTTC
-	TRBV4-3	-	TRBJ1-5	CASSQTTTGNDQPQHF	TGCGCCAGCAGCCAAACGACGACGGGGAATGATCAGCCCCAGCATTTT
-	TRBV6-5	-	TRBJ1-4	CASRELETNEKLFF	TGTGCCAGCAGAGAGTTGGAAACTAATGAAAAACTGTTTTTT
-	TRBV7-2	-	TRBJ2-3	CASSPLRGSDTQYF	TGTGCCAGCAGCCCCTTACGGGGCTCAGATACGCAGTATTTT
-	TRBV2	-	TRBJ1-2	CASSERRDYGYTF	TGTGCCAGCAGTGAAAGGCGGGACTATGGCTACACCTTC
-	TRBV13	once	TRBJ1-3	CASSYGRLGNTIYF	TGTGCCAGCAGCTACGGAAGGCTGGGAAACACCATATATTTT
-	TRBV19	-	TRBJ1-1	CASRAPQGLLTEAFF	TGTGCCAGTAGAGCTCCTCAGGGTCTGCTCACTGAAGCTTTCTTT
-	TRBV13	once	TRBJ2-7	CASSLWGNSRGEQYF	TGTGCCAGCAGCTTATGGGGCAACTCCCGGGGCGAGCAGTACTTC
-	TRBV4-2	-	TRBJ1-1	CASSQDQQSEAFF	TGTGCCAGCAGCCAAGATCAGCAGTCTGAAGCTTTCTTT
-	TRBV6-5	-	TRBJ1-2	CASSRGDGYTF	TGTGCCAGCAGTAGGGGTGACGGCTACACCTTC
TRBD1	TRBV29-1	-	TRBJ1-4	CSAGTGVEEKLFF	TGCAGCGCTGGGACAGGGGTGGAGGAAAAACTGTTTTTT
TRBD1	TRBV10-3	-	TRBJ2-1	CAISPGQLYNEQFF	TGTGCCATCAGTCCGGGACAGCTGTACAATGAGCAGTTCTTC
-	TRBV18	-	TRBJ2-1	CASSPMGVLDNEQFF	TGTGCCAGCTCACCAATGGGGGTGTTGGACAATGAGCAGTTCTTC
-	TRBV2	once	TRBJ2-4	CASSGQDIQYF	TGTGCCAGCAGCGGTCAGGACATTCAGTACTTC
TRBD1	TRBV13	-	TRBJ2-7	CASSLIQGASYEQYF	TGTGCCAGCAGCCTCATCCAGGGGGCATCCTACGAGCAGTACTTC
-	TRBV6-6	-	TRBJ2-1	CASSPLKDEQFF	TGTGCCAGCAGCCCCCTCAAAGATGAGCAGTTCTTC
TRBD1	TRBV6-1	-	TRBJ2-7	CATKGAGTGEYEQYF	TGTGCCACCAAGGGGGCCGGGACAGGGGAGTACGAGCAGTACTTC
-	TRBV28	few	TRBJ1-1	CASSFLRDNTEAFF	TGTGCCAGCAGTTTCCTCCGAGACAACACTGAAGCTTTCTTT
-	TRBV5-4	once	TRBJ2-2	CASRGDSTGELFF	TGTGCCAGCAGAGGGGACTCCACCGGGGAGCTGTTTTTT
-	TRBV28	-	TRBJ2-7	CASSQGYEQYF	TGTGCCAGCTCCCAGGGCTACGAGCAGTACTTC
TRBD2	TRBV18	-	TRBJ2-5	CASSPRTSGALPETQYF	TGTGCCAGCTCACCACGGACTAGCGGAGCCCTCCCAGAGACCCAGTACTTC
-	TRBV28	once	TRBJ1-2	CASSLLNRNYGYTF	TGTGCCAGCAGTTTACTCAACCGCAACTATGGCTACACCTTC
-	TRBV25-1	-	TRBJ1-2	CAIKTGYGYTF	TGTGCCATCAAGACAGGCTATGGCTACACCTTC
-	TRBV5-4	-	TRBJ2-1	CASSRGGLSRGNEQFF	TGTGCCAGCAGCCGTGGGGGTTTGAGCCGGGGCAATGAGCAGTTCTTC